These T cell receptor beta chains were read from a single sample in a study of cytomegalovirus exposure and HLA in healthy donors. Assay: immunoSEQ multiplex PCR; the TCRdb copy retains only in-frame clones and omits some. The table shows more than 80,000 clones, with over 60% occurring only once. Sequenced material: PBMCs. These receptors originate from a woman in her 50s in good health and CMV-seropositive. Both conserved end residues are part of each CDR3. A D gene is named only where the DNA matches it firmly. Size values are once, few and many counts, or a class for expanded clones, and some rows have none.

J gene: TRBJ2-2; clone size: NA; D gene: NA; V gene: TRBV11-2; CDR3 protein: CASSSGMNTGELFF; CDR3 DNA: TGTGCCAGCAGCTCCGGGATGAACACCGGGGAGCTGTTTTTT
J gene: TRBJ1-3; clone size: NA; D gene: NA; V gene: TRBV9; CDR3 protein: CASSVVPGSGNTIYF; CDR3 DNA: TGTGCCAGCAGCGTAGTCCCTGGGAGTGGAAACACCATATATTTT
J gene: TRBJ1-3; clone size: NA; D gene: NA; V gene: TRBV10-2; CDR3 protein: CATTGVSGNTIYF; CDR3 DNA: TGCGCCACCACGGGAGTCTCTGGAAACACCATATATTTT
J gene: TRBJ2-7; clone size: medium-sized; D gene: TRBD1; V gene: TRBV27; CDR3 protein: CASSFIRTGGIGYEQYF; CDR3 DNA: TGTGCCAGCAGTTTCATCCGGACAGGGGGCATAGGCTACGAGCAGTACTTC
J gene: TRBJ2-3; clone size: NA; D gene: NA; V gene: TRBV6-4; CDR3 protein: CASSDRGTSTDTQYF; CDR3 DNA: TGTGCCAGCAGTGACCGGGGGACTAGCACAGATACGCAGTATTTT
J gene: TRBJ1-2; clone size: NA; D gene: TRBD1; V gene: TRBV4-2; CDR3 protein: CASSFGTGLRHGYTF; CDR3 DNA: TGTGCCAGCAGCTTTGGGACAGGCCTTCGTCATGGCTACACCTTC
J gene: TRBJ1-1; clone size: NA; D gene: NA; V gene: TRBV9; CDR3 protein: CASSVDPRARNTEAFF; CDR3 DNA: TGTGCCAGCAGCGTGGACCCCAGGGCTCGTAACACTGAAGCTTTCTTT
J gene: TRBJ2-1; clone size: NA; D gene: NA; V gene: TRBV6-4; CDR3 protein: CASSEGQNNEQFF; CDR3 DNA: TGTGCCAGCAGTGAAGGACAGAACAATGAGCAGTTCTTC
J gene: TRBJ2-5; clone size: NA; D gene: TRBD2; V gene: TRBV5-5; CDR3 protein: CASSPGTSEETQYF; CDR3 DNA: TGTGCCAGCAGCCCTGGGACTAGCGAAGAGACCCAGTACTTC
J gene: TRBJ1-2; clone size: NA; D gene: TRBD1; V gene: TRBV28; CDR3 protein: CASSFQGVVYGYTF; CDR3 DNA: TGTGCCAGCAGTTTTCAGGGGGTAGTCTATGGCTACACCTTC
J gene: TRBJ1-3; clone size: NA; D gene: TRBD1; V gene: TRBV11-2; CDR3 protein: CASSSLRGNSGNTIYF; CDR3 DNA: TGTGCCAGCAGCTCACTCAGGGGGAACTCTGGAAACACCATATATTTT
J gene: TRBJ1-1; clone size: NA; D gene: TRBD1; V gene: TRBV13; CDR3 protein: CASSPGGRGYTEAFF; CDR3 DNA: TGTGCCAGCAGCCCAGGGGGCAGGGGATATACTGAAGCTTTCTTT
J gene: TRBJ2-3; clone size: NA; D gene: TRBD1; V gene: TRBV27; CDR3 protein: CASRRQGAEDTQYF; CDR3 DNA: TGTGCCAGCAGAAGACAGGGGGCTGAAGATACGCAGTATTTT
J gene: TRBJ2-1; clone size: NA; D gene: NA; V gene: TRBV5-1; CDR3 protein: CASSLGTGGSYNEQFF; CDR3 DNA: TGCGCCAGCAGCTTGGGGACGGGGGGCAGTTACAATGAGCAGTTCTTC
J gene: TRBJ2-3; clone size: NA; D gene: TRBD1; V gene: TRBV5-1; CDR3 protein: CASSPGQVTDTQYF; CDR3 DNA: TGCGCCAGCAGCCCCGGACAGGTAACAGATACGCAGTATTTT
J gene: TRBJ1-2; clone size: once; D gene: NA; V gene: TRBV7-2; CDR3 protein: CASSSPGEGNYGYTF; CDR3 DNA: TGTGCCAGCAGCTCGCCTGGGGAGGGGAACTATGGCTACACCTTC
J gene: TRBJ2-7; clone size: NA; D gene: NA; V gene: TRBV18; CDR3 protein: CASSAYDEQYF; CDR3 DNA: TGTGCCAGCTCAGCCTACGACGAGCAGTACTTC
J gene: TRBJ2-2; clone size: NA; D gene: TRBD1; V gene: TRBV5-1; CDR3 protein: CASSLRTGDTGELFF; CDR3 DNA: TGCGCCAGCAGCCTACGGACAGGGGACACCGGGGAGCTGTTTTTT
J gene: TRBJ1-1; clone size: NA; D gene: NA; V gene: TRBV5-4; CDR3 protein: CASSFGGGGPGTEAFF; CDR3 DNA: TGTGCCAGCAGCTTTGGGGGCGGGGGCCCGGGCACTGAAGCTTTCTTT
J gene: TRBJ1-2; clone size: NA; D gene: NA; V gene: TRBV2; CDR3 protein: CASSEGIFTNYGYTF; CDR3 DNA: TGTGCCAGCTCCGAGGGTATTTTTACTAACTATGGCTACACCTTC
J gene: TRBJ1-5; clone size: NA; D gene: TRBD1; V gene: TRBV5-8; CDR3 protein: CASSLGQGAGQPQHF; CDR3 DNA: TGTGCCAGCAGCTTGGGACAGGGGGCCGGTCAGCCCCAGCATTTT
J gene: TRBJ1-2; clone size: NA; D gene: NA; V gene: TRBV5-1; CDR3 protein: CASSLWGDSNYGYTF; CDR3 DNA: TGCGCCAGCAGCTTGTGGGGGGACTCGAACTATGGCTACACCTTC
J gene: TRBJ2-1; clone size: few; D gene: NA; V gene: TRBV11-2; CDR3 protein: CASSQGKQFF; CDR3 DNA: TGTGCCAGCAGCCAGGGTAAGCAGTTCTTC
J gene: TRBJ1-2; clone size: NA; D gene: TRBD1; V gene: TRBV5-5; CDR3 protein: CASSLVGGQGDYGYTF; CDR3 DNA: TGTGCCAGCAGCTTGGTGGGGGGACAGGGGGACTATGGCTACACCTTC
J gene: TRBJ1-2; clone size: NA; D gene: NA; V gene: TRBV25-1; CDR3 protein: CASSVHRAYGYTF; CDR3 DNA: TGTGCCAGCAGTGTCCACAGGGCCTATGGCTACACCTTC
J gene: TRBJ1-1; clone size: NA; D gene: NA; V gene: TRBV7-2; CDR3 protein: CASSPGGSNTEAFF; CDR3 DNA: TGTGCCAGCAGCCCGGGGGGGTCGAACACTGAAGCTTTCTTT
J gene: TRBJ1-3; clone size: NA; D gene: NA; V gene: TRBV9; CDR3 protein: CASSVARDGNTIYF; CDR3 DNA: TGTGCCAGCAGCGTAGCCAGGGATGGAAACACCATATATTTT
J gene: TRBJ1-1; clone size: NA; D gene: NA; V gene: TRBV7-2; CDR3 protein: CASSLGLAGNTEAFF; CDR3 DNA: TGTGCCAGCAGCTTGGGGTTGGCGGGGAACACTGAAGCTTTCTTT
J gene: TRBJ2-5; clone size: NA; D gene: TRBD2; V gene: TRBV7-9; CDR3 protein: CASSSMAGEETQYF; CDR3 DNA: TGTGCCAGCAGCTCCATGGCGGGGGAAGAGACCCAGTACTTC
J gene: TRBJ2-1; clone size: NA; D gene: NA; V gene: TRBV29-1; CDR3 protein: CSVEKGTAGELNEQFF; CDR3 DNA: TGCAGCGTTGAGAAGGGGACAGCGGGGGAGCTCAATGAGCAGTTCTTC
J gene: TRBJ2-5; clone size: NA; D gene: NA; V gene: TRBV6-1; CDR3 protein: CASRGRASGEETQYF; CDR3 DNA: TGTGCCAGCAGGGGGAGAGCTTCTGGGGAAGAGACCCAGTACTTC
J gene: TRBJ2-7; clone size: NA; D gene: NA; V gene: TRBV7-8; CDR3 protein: CASSLDAGVNEQYF; CDR3 DNA: TGTGCCAGCAGCTTAGACGCAGGCGTCAACGAGCAGTACTTC
J gene: TRBJ2-1; clone size: once; D gene: TRBD2; V gene: TRBV27; CDR3 protein: CASSSALLAGGRRSYNEQFF; CDR3 DNA: TGTGCCAGCAGTTCCGCCTTACTAGCGGGGGGGCGACGTTCCTACAATGAGCAGTTCTTC
J gene: TRBJ1-2; clone size: NA; D gene: NA; V gene: TRBV5-6; CDR3 protein: CASSLGRALDYGYTF; CDR3 DNA: TGTGCCAGCAGCTTGGGCAGGGCATTAGACTATGGCTACACCTTC
J gene: TRBJ1-2; clone size: NA; D gene: NA; V gene: TRBV7-8; CDR3 protein: CASSLGLGFTSGYTF; CDR3 DNA: TGTGCCAGCAGCTTGGGTTTGGGCTTTACCAGCGGCTACACCTTC
J gene: TRBJ2-1; clone size: NA; D gene: TRBD1; V gene: TRBV5-1; CDR3 protein: CASSPRQGTSYNEQFF; CDR3 DNA: TGCGCCAGCAGCCCAAGACAGGGAACCTCCTACAATGAGCAGTTCTTC
J gene: TRBJ2-3; clone size: NA; D gene: TRBD2; V gene: TRBV30; CDR3 protein: CAWDLAGGQATQYF; CDR3 DNA: TGTGCCTGGGATTTAGCGGGGGGCCAGGCTACGCAGTATTTT
J gene: TRBJ1-4; clone size: few; D gene: TRBD1; V gene: TRBV10-3; CDR3 protein: CAISGQGTNEKLFF; CDR3 DNA: TGTGCCATCAGTGGACAGGGCACTAATGAAAAACTGTTTTTT
J gene: TRBJ2-2; clone size: NA; D gene: TRBD2; V gene: TRBV5-1; CDR3 protein: CASSPISGGTTGELFF; CDR3 DNA: TGCGCCAGCAGCCCCATCAGCGGGGGGACCACCGGGGAGCTGTTTTTT
J gene: TRBJ1-5; clone size: NA; D gene: NA; V gene: TRBV28; CDR3 protein: CATLGGGLGNQPQHF; CDR3 DNA: TGTGCCACCCTGGGGGGGGGCTTGGGCAATCAGCCCCAGCATTTT
J gene: TRBJ2-6; clone size: NA; D gene: NA; V gene: TRBV9; CDR3 protein: CASSVDPGVGANVLTF; CDR3 DNA: TGTGCCAGCAGCGTAGATCCGGGGGTAGGGGCCAACGTCCTGACTTTC
J gene: TRBJ2-3; clone size: NA; D gene: TRBD2; V gene: TRBV7-2; CDR3 protein: CASSPTRTSGGDTQYF; CDR3 DNA: TGTGCCAGCAGTCCTACCCGGACTAGCGGGGGGGATACGCAGTATTTT
J gene: TRBJ2-3; clone size: NA; D gene: NA; V gene: TRBV15; CDR3 protein: CALCRKLSGSTDTQYF; CDR3 DNA: TGTGCCTTATGCCGAAAGCTTAGCGGAAGCACAGATACGCAGTATTTT
J gene: TRBJ2-7; clone size: NA; D gene: TRBD2; V gene: TRBV6-1; CDR3 protein: CASQSGGRTYEQYF; CDR3 DNA: TGTGCCAGTCAAAGCGGGGGCCGTACCTACGAGCAGTACTTC
J gene: TRBJ2-2; clone size: NA; D gene: NA; V gene: TRBV4-1; CDR3 protein: CASSQDTAAPDTGELFF; CDR3 DNA: TGCGCCAGCAGCCAAGATACGGCGGCCCCCGACACCGGGGAGCTGTTTTTT
J gene: TRBJ1-1; clone size: NA; D gene: TRBD1; V gene: TRBV5-1; CDR3 protein: CASSLTKAGGGTEAFF; CDR3 DNA: TGCGCCAGCAGCTTGACCAAAGCAGGGGGAGGAACTGAAGCTTTCTTT
J gene: TRBJ1-3; clone size: once; D gene: NA; V gene: TRBV7-2; CDR3 protein: CASSPRGGAGNTIYF; CDR3 DNA: TGTGCCAGCAGCCCCCGGGGAGGGGCTGGAAACACCATATATTTT
J gene: TRBJ1-1; clone size: NA; D gene: TRBD1; V gene: TRBV19; CDR3 protein: CASSQIGQGVESEAFF; CDR3 DNA: TGTGCCAGTAGTCAAATTGGACAGGGTGTGGAATCTGAAGCTTTCTTT
J gene: TRBJ2-5; clone size: NA; D gene: TRBD1; V gene: TRBV2; CDR3 protein: CASSEDRGQWETQYF; CDR3 DNA: TGTGCCAGCAGTGAAGACAGGGGGCAGTGGGAGACCCAGTACTTC
J gene: TRBJ2-7; clone size: few; D gene: NA; V gene: TRBV6-5; CDR3 protein: CASSYAGSYEQYF; CDR3 DNA: TGTGCCAGCAGTTACGCGGGATCCTACGAGCAGTACTTC
J gene: TRBJ2-3; clone size: NA; D gene: NA; V gene: TRBV29-1; CDR3 protein: CSVVPGTDTQYF; CDR3 DNA: TGCAGCGTTGTGCCGGGGACAGATACGCAGTATTTT
J gene: TRBJ1-2; clone size: once; D gene: NA; V gene: TRBV5-1; CDR3 protein: CASSLAPPGGYTF; CDR3 DNA: TGCGCCAGCAGCTTGGCCCCCCCGGGTGGCTACACCTTC
J gene: TRBJ2-7; clone size: NA; D gene: TRBD2; V gene: TRBV9; CDR3 protein: CASSNIIGLAEQLCSYEQYF; CDR3 DNA: TGTGCCAGCAGCAATATCATCGGACTAGCGGAACAACTTTGCTCCTACGAGCAGTACTTC
J gene: TRBJ1-6; clone size: NA; D gene: NA; V gene: TRBV7-2; CDR3 protein: CASSLRSSYNSPLHF; CDR3 DNA: TGTGCCAGCAGCTTACGGAGCTCCTATAATTCACCCCTCCACTTT
J gene: TRBJ2-2; clone size: few; D gene: TRBD2; V gene: TRBV6-5; CDR3 protein: CASSPTGTTHKELFF; CDR3 DNA: TGTGCCAGCAGCCCCACCGGGACTACCCATAAGGAGCTGTTTTTT
J gene: TRBJ2-5; clone size: NA; D gene: NA; V gene: TRBV18; CDR3 protein: CASSPPGPGTQYF; CDR3 DNA: TGTGCCAGCTCACCACCAGGCCCAGGGACCCAGTACTTC
J gene: TRBJ2-3; clone size: NA; D gene: NA; V gene: TRBV18; CDR3 protein: CASSPLSRQGTDTQYF; CDR3 DNA: TGTGCCAGCTCACCACTGTCCAGGCAGGGGACAGATACGCAGTATTTT
J gene: TRBJ2-3; clone size: NA; D gene: TRBD2; V gene: TRBV5-8; CDR3 protein: CASSASGSTDTQYF; CDR3 DNA: TGTGCCAGCTCGGCTAGCGGCAGCACAGATACGCAGTATTTT
J gene: TRBJ1-1; clone size: NA; D gene: TRBD1; V gene: TRBV28; CDR3 protein: CAGGSGGREAFF; CDR3 DNA: TGTGCCGGAGGATCAGGGGGCAGGGAAGCTTTCTTT